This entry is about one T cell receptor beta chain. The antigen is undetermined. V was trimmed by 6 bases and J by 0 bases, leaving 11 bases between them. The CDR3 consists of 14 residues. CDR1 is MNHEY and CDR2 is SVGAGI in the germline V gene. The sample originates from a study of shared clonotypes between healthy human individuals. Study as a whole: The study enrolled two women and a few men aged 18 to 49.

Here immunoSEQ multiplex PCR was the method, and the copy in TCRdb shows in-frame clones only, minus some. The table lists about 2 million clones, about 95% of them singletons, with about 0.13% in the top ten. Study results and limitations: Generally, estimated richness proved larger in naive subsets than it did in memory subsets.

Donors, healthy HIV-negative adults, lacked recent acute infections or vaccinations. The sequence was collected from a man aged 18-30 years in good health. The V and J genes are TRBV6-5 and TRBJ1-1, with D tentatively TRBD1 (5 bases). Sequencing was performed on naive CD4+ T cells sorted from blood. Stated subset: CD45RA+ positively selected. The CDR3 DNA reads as TGTGCCAGCAGGAGACAGTACATGAACACTGAAGCTTTCTTT. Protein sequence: CASRRQYMNTEAFF.